This T cell receptor (beta chain) is drawn from a study of shared clonotypes between healthy human individuals (TCRdb year 2020). Background for the entire study: The cohort comprised a couple of women and a few men aged 18 to 49 years. Each donor's leukapheresis produced roughly between about 0.8 and 8.9 billion PBMCs. To increase sequencing depth and limit assay-specific biases, TCR repertoire library preparation and sequencing were carried out by different laboratories using diverse techniques. To estimate repertoire size and how much clonotype sharing occurs between individuals, the study deeply sequenced the blood TCR repertoires of five or six healthy adults. Per donor, three plates each were used for CD4 naive and CD4 memory, two for CD8 naive, and one for CD8 memory.

Broader findings and caveats from the paper: Rarefaction of sorted-subset datasets indicated incomplete sequencing despite the large sequencing depth. Sampling was restricted to blood, and TCR repertoires in tissues likely differ from the TCR repertoires found in blood. Across four donors, 4.5% to 6.5% of naive CD4, around 3.3% of naive CD8, approximately 2.5% of memory CD4, and approximately 0.4% of memory CD8 clonotypes were shared. The genetic and exposure-history diversity represented was limited by the small number of donors. Estimated clonotype richness was generally larger for naive than for memory subsets. Compared with non-shared clonotypes, clonotypes shared by all four sorted-subset donors had higher generation probabilities. Pairwise subsampling led to the expectation that sequencing depth would affect the degree of clonotype sharing among donors.

Notes on this clone: Its antigen remains undetermined. Nothing much larger sits one base from this clone, and base qualities are not available.

TCR CDR3 regions were amplified from genomic DNA by multiplex PCR using the deep immunoSEQ assay. Genomic DNA extracted from each cell subset was distributed evenly over all wells of several immunoSEQ 96-well plates, and each plate served as one replicate. Each replicate PCR for sorted subsets received around 200 ng genomic DNA, equal to about 29,000 T cell genomes. The purified libraries were quantified using a Qubit 3.0 fluorometer, sized with a Bioanalyzer 2100, and then quantified again using the KAPA Library Quantification kit. Each immunoSEQ 96-well plate was sequenced on its own single-read 150-cycle Illumina NextSeq 550 flow cell. As for the original processing: Because the immunoSEQ output held only junctional sequences and lacked quality scores, the filtering could not match the filtering applied to full-length reads. Sequences were annotated with PyIR, a Python wrapper for IgBLAST v1.9, and V/J genes and CDR3 were assigned using IMGT germline references. Reads were filtered out if the reads had weak V/J assignments (E-value above 1e-6), no CDR3, stop codons, out-of-frame junctions, or ambiguous translated residues. V3J clonotypes were defined as sequences sharing an identical inferred V gene, J gene, and CDR3 amino acid sequence. To compute the percentage overlap between repertoires, the number of shared unique clonotypes was divided by the size of the smaller repertoire. Repertoire richness was assessed with RTK rarefaction, the Chao1 estimator, and Recon v2.1 estimates of unobserved clonotypes. Generation probabilities for all TCRbeta clonotypes obtained by the gDNA method from four donors were computed using OLGA. TCRdb stores this immuneACCESS table with in-frame sequences only. Part of the clones is absent; in the studies checked, under half of the shortfall reflects unresolved V genes, and no reason is known for the rest. The DNA was the basis for D and trimming; V, J and clone size are from that table. Within this sample are approximately 350,000 clones, with less than 85% of them counted one time only. Of the sample, 10% to 13% falls within the top ten clones.

Cut back by 4 bases and 4 bases, the V and J ends lie 14 bases apart. The CDR3 starts with the cysteine, ends with the phenylalanine, and has 15 residues. Of the read, only the CDR3 DNA is kept; its 45 bases are in frame from base 1. Taken from the germline V gene (reference sequence), the CDR1 and CDR2 loops are LNHDA and SQIVND. Donors were healthy HIV-negative adults with no recently reported acute infections or vaccinations. All donors were Caucasian adults living in Nashville, Tennessee, USA. CD4+ T cells were enriched by magnetic negative selection; naive cells were then positively selected on CD45RA, and the negative fraction formed the memory subset. After blood collection by leukapheresis, PBMCs were isolated using Ficoll-Histopaque density gradient centrifugation and then cryopreserved in the vapor phase of liquid nitrogen. Purity and quantity of every magnetically sorted T cell population were checked by analytical flow cytometry. Genomic DNA was isolated from each sorted fraction and quantified by UV absorbance on a Nanodrop 2000c.

The rearranged segments are TRBV19 and TRBJ1-5; TRBD1 is a possible D gene, resting on 5 matching bases. The receptor was derived from a man aged 25 to 40 in good health. Sequenced material: memory CD4+ T cells sorted from blood. Per the publication, the cell subset or site label means: CD45RA-negative fraction. The nucleotide sequence reads as follows: TGTGCCAGTAGTACCCCCACGGGGCAAAATCAGCCCCAGCATTTT. Translated, this is CASSTPTGQNQPQHF.